In its sample, the clone carrying this TCR beta chain was seen many times. As yet, its antigen is unknown. These data come from a study of CD8 T cells in ankylosing spondylitis. The study, taken as a whole, reports: The clones that were linked to disease were reported to be significantly enriched in matched synovial fluid samples from ankylosing spondylitis patients. Previous work reported some of these motif variants in the synovial fluid and blood of reactive arthritis. Disease-linked clones proved CD8+ and comparatively uncommon in peripheral blood.

The CDR3 loop spans 17 amino acids. CDR1 and CDR2 from the germline V gene are SGDLS and YYNGEE. The V segment lost 3 bases and the J segment 5 bases; nucleotides outside the gene matches: 14. It was by quantitative 5'-RACE with molecular barcodes that TCR beta libraries were made. TCRdb reprocessed the 5' RACE reads with MiXCR, giving one entry per CDR3 protein. This sample has around 25,000 distinct CDR3 sequences, with about 2.6% found just once. The sequenced sample consisted of blood, either unsorted or a sorted T cell fraction (not recorded which). This receptor was identified in a female donor with ankylosing spondylitis or in good health (not recorded which). V gene TRBV9 combines with J gene TRBJ1-1; 9 bases are shared with TRBD1. This CDR3 reads CASSARSGTGRTTEAFF. The CDR3 DNA sequence: TGTGCCAGCAGCGCCCGATCCGGGACAGGGCGAACGACTGAAGCTTTCTTT.